This T cell receptor beta chain was identified in a study of CD8 T cells in ankylosing spondylitis. Study observations and caveats: Earlier authors reported some of these motif variants in reactive arthritis synovial fluid and blood.

With molecular barcodes, quantitative 5'-RACE was used to make the TCR beta libraries. TCRdb re-analysed the 5' RACE reads in MiXCR, keeping a single row per CDR3 protein. The sample has some 200,000 distinct CDR3 sequences; roughly 13% are singletons. This clonotype was counted ten times or more. Antigen unknown. CDR3 length: 17 residues. With 6 bases clipped from V and 0 bases from J, the junction kept 12 bases outside the gene matches. The source material was blood, either unsorted or a sorted T cell fraction (not recorded which). This sequence was found in a male donor with ankylosing spondylitis or in good health (not recorded which). V usage is TRBV12-3 or TRBV12-4 and J usage is TRBJ2-7; 9 bases agree with TRBD2. CDR3 sequence reads: CASSLLAGPHLSYEQYF. The CDR3 nucleotides read TGTGCCAGCAGCCTACTAGCGGGCCCACACCTCTCCTACGAGCAGTACTTC.